One and the same sample provided the 24 T cell receptor beta chains below, sequenced in a study of T-cell memory formation after mild COVID-19. TCRdb reprocessed the 5' RACE reads via MiXCR and lists one record per CDR3 protein. The sample has over 120,000 distinct CDR3 sequences; roughly 6.3% are singletons. The specimen was PBMCs or a T cell subset sorted from them (not recorded which). The origin of the receptors is an adult woman who had mild COVID-19 (a few samples of this study predate the infection). Cell type and time point are not known.

At least ten counts were recorded for this clonotype. CDR3 sequence (DNA): TGTGCCACCAGTGTTAGTGGGGCCTCGGGGCAGTACTTC. This translates into CATSVSGASGQYF. The rearrangement links TRBV24-1 to TRBJ2-7, with D perhaps TRBD1 (5 bases). Trimming shortened V by 5 bases and J by 9 bases, and 16 bases separated the two germline ends. The CDR3 consists of 13 residues. Germline CDR1 reads KGHDR; CDR2 reads SFDVKD.

This clonotype has a handful of counts. The J gene is TRBJ1-2, the V gene TRBV5-1; D is undetermined. Germline values: CDR1 SGHRS, CDR2 YFSETQ. This CDR3 spans 15 amino acids. V was clipped by 4 bases and J by 8 bases, with 21 bases between them. The DNA of the CDR3 is TGCGCCAGCAGCCTTGTGGCCCCCGGGCTTTCCGGCTACACCTTC. This sequence encodes CASSLVAPGLSGYTF.

In its sample, this clonotype was seen a few times. The V call is TRBV4-3, the J call TRBJ1-1, with unresolved D. The CDR3 extends over 14 amino acids. V lost 0 bases and J 0 bases, leaving 5 bases between the germline ends. Germline CDR1 LGHNA, CDR2 YSLEER. CDR3 amino acids: CASSQDKVNTEAFF. CDR3 DNA sequence: TGCGCCAGCAGCCAAGATAAGGTGAACACTGAAGCTTTCTTT.

The chain joins TRBV30 to TRBJ2-7; 9 nucleotides match TRBD2. Germline loops: CDR1 GTSNPN, CDR2 SVGIG (reference sequence). This CDR3 has 16 residues. J was trimmed by 0 bases and V by 1 base; bases with no gene match: 7. CDR3 coding DNA: TGTGCCTGGAGTGCTATAAGACTAGCGGCCTCCTACGAGCAGTACTTC. Residues: CAWSAIRLAASYEQYF.

This clonotype was observed a few times. The V and J genes are TRBV18 and TRBJ2-5; 9 bases are shared with TRBD1. The junction had 5 bases not matched to a gene; V was cut back by 5 bases and J by 7 bases. The CDR3 consists of 13 residues. The V gene's germline CDR1 is KGHSH and CDR2 LQKENI. Here the CDR3 reads CASSSGQGPTQYF. Here the CDR3 DNA reads TGTGCCAGCTCATCGGGACAGGGCCCGACCCAGTACTTC.

CDR3 loop: CASRTGGREQYF. CDR3 coding DNA: TGTGCCAGCCGGACAGGGGGAAGGGAGCAGTACTTC. This chain links TRBV18 with TRBJ2-7, with 10 bases aligning to TRBD1. CDR3 length: 12 amino acids. With 8 bases clipped from V and 7 bases from J, the junction kept 5 bases outside the gene matches. In germline, CDR1 is KGHSH, CDR2 LQKENI.

The sample holds many counts of this clonotype. The chain is built from TRBV10-3 and TRBJ2-3, with 14 positions matching TRBD2. The CDR3 totals 17 residues. Germline V gives CDR1 ENHRY, CDR2 SYGVKD. With V trimmed by 5 bases and J by 4 bases, 8 bases remained unmatched. As DNA, the CDR3 is TGTGCCATCAGTCTTCACGGGACTAGCGGGAGCGCAGATACGCAGTATTTT. It codes for CAISLHGTSGSADTQYF.

The chain combines TRBV7-2 with TRBJ1-1; TRBD1 aligns across 8 bases. Germline loops: CDR1 SGHTA, CDR2 FQGNSA. The CDR3 is made up of 14 amino acids. J was trimmed by 2 bases and V by 6 bases; bases with no gene match: 5. CDR3 coding DNA: TGTGCCAGCAGTTCGGGACAGGAAAACACTGAAGCTTTCTTT. Translated: CASSSGQENTEAFF.

This clonotype was seen at least ten times. The gene calls are TRBV5-1 and TRBJ2-1, with D perhaps given as TRBD1 or TRBD2 (6 bases each). Germline CDR1 SGHRS, CDR2 YFSETQ. The CDR3 has 17 residues. Trimming pared 2 bases from V and 3 bases from J, leaving 18 bases between. CDR3 protein: CASSFPGGRYNYNEQFF. The DNA for the CDR3 is TGCGCCAGCAGCTTTCCCGGGGGCCGCTATAACTACAATGAGCAGTTCTTC.

At least ten counts were recorded for this clonotype. The V and J genes are TRBV12-3 or TRBV12-4 and TRBJ1-5; a possible D gene is TRBD1 (6 bases). Between the trimmed V and J ends, which lost 4 bases and 0 bases, there was a span of 13 bases. The CDR3 is 16 residues long. The chain's CDR3 is CASSSFGTYSNQPQHF. As DNA, the CDR3 is TGTGCCAGCAGTTCCTTCGGGACATATAGCAATCAGCCCCAGCATTTT.

The rearrangement joins TRBV7-6 to TRBJ2-7, with D perhaps being TRBD1 or TRBD2 (5 bases each). This CDR3 spans 15 amino acids. The ends were cut back, 1 base at V and 3 bases at J, with 13 bases in the middle. Germline V gives CDR1 SGHVS, CDR2 FNYEAQ. The CDR3 DNA reads as TGTGCCAGCAGCTTAGGGGGCCAGGGAGACTACGAGCAGTACTTC. It is translated as CASSLGGQGDYEQYF.

This clonotype was seen only a few times. The rearrangement uses TRBV7-2 and TRBJ2-4; the D is unclear. CDR3 size: 17 residues. V gave up 5 bases and J gave up 0 bases, with 17 bases separating them. Looked up from germline, CDR1 is SGHTA and CDR2 is FQGNSA. The chain's CDR3 is CASSAGVARTAKNIQYF. DNA of the CDR3: TGTGCCAGCAGCGCCGGTGTAGCCAGAACAGCCAAAAACATTCAGTACTTC.

The chain is built from TRBV5-1 and TRBJ1-5; the match to TRBD1 covers 7 bases. The CDR3 has 15 amino acids. Germline V lookup: CDR1 SGHRS, CDR2 YFSETQ. The J segment lost 4 bases and the V segment lost 0 bases, leaving 4 bases of the junction unmatched. The CDR3 here is CASSLGGQFNQPQHF. CDR3 nucleotides: TGCGCCAGCAGCTTGGGGGGACAGTTTAATCAGCCCCAGCATTTT.

This clonotype was picked up a small number of times. This chain uses TRBV29-1 with TRBJ2-5, with a weak D call TRBD1 (6 bases). Trimming removed 2 bases at V and 7 bases at J, with 11 bases between. The CDR3 is 12 residues long. Germline CDR1 reads SQVTM; CDR2 reads ANQGSEA. The CDR3 DNA reads TGCAGCGTTGAAAAGGGGGTTTTGACCCAGTACTTC. It codes for CSVEKGVLTQYF.

At least ten counts were recorded for this clonotype. J is TRBJ2-1 and V is TRBV5-5; D possibly corresponds to TRBD1 (5 bases). Per the germline V gene, CDR1 is SGHKS and CDR2 is YYEKEE (reference sequence). V was trimmed by 7 bases and J by 5 bases, leaving 16 bases between them. The CDR3 covers 14 residues. Here the CDR3 reads CASLDTNLHNEQFF. CDR3 nucleotide sequence: TGTGCCAGCCTGGACACAAACCTCCACAATGAGCAGTTCTTC.

The DNA of the CDR3 is TGCAGCGTTGAAGACCTGGCTAGCGGGAGCGGTGAGCAGTTCTTC. Translated: CSVEDLASGSGEQFF. The rearrangement uses TRBV29-1 and TRBJ2-1, with 10 bases matching TRBD2. Germline V gene data show CDR1 as SQVTM and CDR2 as ANQGSEA. V lost 0 bases, J lost 9 bases, and 8 bases stayed unmatched. The CDR3 is made up of 15 amino acids.

In this sample, this clonotype turned up many times. The chain uses TRBV18 and TRBJ1-2; D is ambiguous. This CDR3 comprises 16 residues. Per germline, CDR1 KGHSH and CDR2 LQKENI. V dropped 0 bases and J dropped 3 bases, with 14 bases sitting between them. In DNA, the CDR3 is TGTGCCAGCTCACCACCCGGAGGGAAGGAGGACTATGGCTACACCTTC. As protein: CASSPPGGKEDYGYTF.

This clonotype was observed at least ten times. J is TRBJ1-1 and V is TRBV29-1; D possibly corresponds to TRBD1 (6 bases). The CDR3 totals 12 residues. The germline V gene has CDR1 SQVTM and CDR2 ANQGSEA. This CDR3 is CNAGGRDTEAFF. The CDR3 DNA follows: TGCAATGCCGGGGGGCGTGACACTGAAGCTTTCTTT.

In this sample, this clonotype turned up a few times. The chain carries TRBV5-6 and TRBJ2-1; D not certain. This CDR3 is 16 amino acids long. Per the germline V gene, CDR1 is SGHDT and CDR2 is YYEEEE. V was clipped by 0 bases and J by 3 bases, with 13 bases between them. The CDR3 region has the DNA TGTGCCAGCAGCTTGGCTGTAGGGATAAACTACAATGAGCAGTTCTTC. Translation gives CASSLAVGINYNEQFF.

The sample holds a few counts of this clonotype. The V call is TRBV28, the J call TRBJ1-1; possible D gene TRBD1, 6 bases. Germline values: CDR1 MDHEN, CDR2 SYDVKM. The CDR3 has 16 amino acids. V was trimmed by 2 bases and J by 4 bases, leaving 17 bases between them. The chain's CDR3 is CASSLPLGGGGTEAFF. The CDR3 nucleotides read TGTGCCAGCAGTTTACCGCTCGGGGGGGGCGGCACTGAAGCTTTCTTT.

This clonotype was seen many times. The rearrangement joins TRBV7-9 to TRBJ2-1; 10 nucleotides agree with TRBD1. This CDR3 contains 16 residues. The germline CDR1 and CDR2 sequences are SEHNR and FQNEAQ (reference sequence). V lost 7 bases to trimming and J lost 7 bases; unmatched junction nucleotides: 13. CDR3 in DNA: TGTGCCAGCAAAACTCCGGGACAGGGGAAGTGGAATGAGCAGTTCTTC. Translation gives CASKTPGQGKWNEQFF.

The V call is TRBV3-1, the J call TRBJ1-1; D is undetermined. The CDR3 has 13 residues. Germline V gene lookup returns CDR1 LGHDT and CDR2 YNNKEL (reference sequence). Between the trimmed V and J ends, which lost 4 bases and 4 bases, there was a span of 10 bases. The CDR3: CASSLRVPTEAFF. CDR3 coding DNA: TGTGCCAGCAGCCTGCGAGTACCCACTGAAGCTTTCTTT.

The rearrangement uses TRBV12-3 or TRBV12-4 and TRBJ1-2, with a weak D call TRBD1 (6 bases). V was cut by 7 bases and J by 0 bases, with 12 bases left in between. This CDR3 has 14 amino acids. The CDR3 DNA follows: TGTGCCAGCACCATCACAGGGCCTAACTATGGCTACACCTTC. Its translation is CASTITGPNYGYTF.

This clonotype was detected a few times. V is TRBV7-2 and J is TRBJ2-2, with no clear D. The CDR3 is 13 amino acids. Germline CDR1 and CDR2: SGHTA and FQGNSA. The V end lost 5 bases, the J end lost 4 bases, and 8 bases lay between the germline ends. The CDR3 bases are TGTGCCAGCAGCAGGTTTGGCACCGGGGAGCTGTTTTTT. Translated, it gives CASSRFGTGELFF. Full variable domain (outside the CDR3, taken from reference TRBV7-2 and TRBJ2-2): GAGVSQSPSNKVTEKGKDVELRCDPISGHTALYWYRQSLGQGLEFLIYFQGNSAPDKSGLPSDRFSAERTGGSVSTLTIQRTQQEDSAVYLCASSRFGTGELFFGEGSRLTVL.